This T cell receptor beta chain stems from a study of T cell responses to AZD1222 COVID-19 vaccine. Sequencing was performed with immunoSEQ multiplex PCR; in TCRdb, only in-frame clones are kept and a portion is missing. In the table there are some 130,000 clones, 85% to 95% of which are singletons. Germline values: CDR1 SGHDT, CDR2 YYEEEE. V gave up 6 bases and J gave up 11 bases, with 17 bases separating them. This CDR3 contains 12 residues. This receptor was obtained from an adult in good health. This chain joins TRBV5-6 and TRBJ1-2; the D is unclear. The source was peripheral blood, collected on day 0 of AZD1222 vaccination. The CDR3 here is CASTLSSIGYTF. The CDR3 coding sequence is TGTGCCAGCACCCTTTCCTCCATAGGATACACCTTC.